The rows below give T cell receptor beta chains drawn from one sample of a study of cytomegalovirus exposure and HLA in healthy donors. Repertoires were generated with immunoSEQ multiplex PCR, while TCRdb's copy carries only in-frame clones and drops some. The table has approximately 230,000 clones, roughly nine tenths seen once; the top ten hold 12%. Source material: PBMCs. These receptors were collected from a young man in good health and CMV-seropositive. Each CDR3 is given with its conserved first and last residue. A D gene is named only where the DNA matches it firmly. Size tells how often a clone was seen (once, few, many) or the class of an expanded clone, and some rows leave it out.

TRBJ1-1 | 15 | - | TRBV30 | - | TGTGCCTGGACTTGGATATTGACAGCGGACACTGAAGCTTTCTTT | CAWTWILTADTEAFF
TRBJ2-1 | 12 | - | TRBV11-2 | - | TGTGCCAGCAGCTTCCAAGGGAACGAGCAGTTCTTC | CASSFQGNEQFF
TRBJ1-5 | 12 | - | TRBV5-6 | - | TGTGCCAGCTCCCTGGGGGATCAGCCCCAGCATTTT | CASSLGDQPQHF
TRBJ1-2 | 14 | few | TRBV7-9 | TRBD1 | TGTGCCAGCAGCTTCAAGGGGGCGGACTATGGCTACACCTTC | CASSFKGADYGYTF
TRBJ1-2 | 14 | - | TRBV9 | - | TGTGCCAGCAGCTTCGGACAGAAAAACTATGGCTACACCTTC | CASSFGQKNYGYTF
TRBJ2-1 | 16 | - | TRBV6-6 | - | TGTGCCAGCAGTACCTTCCAGGGGAGCTCCTACAATGAGCAGTTCTTC | CASSTFQGSSYNEQFF
TRBJ1-1 | 12 | - | TRBV28 | TRBD1 | TGTGCCAGCAGTCCAGGGACAGGGAAGGCTTTCTTT | CASSPGTGKAFF
TRBJ2-7 | 16 | - | TRBV7-3 | TRBD2 | TGTGCCAGCAGCTTCCTAGCGGGGCCGAGCTCCTACGAGCAGTACTTC | CASSFLAGPSSYEQYF
TRBJ2-6 | 13 | - | TRBV30 | - | TGTGCCTGGAGATTACCTGGGGCCAACGTCCTGACTTTC | CAWRLPGANVLTF
TRBJ2-7 | 14 | - | TRBV18 | TRBD1 | TGTGCCAGCTGGTCGGGACAGGTCATCGGCGAGCAGTACTTC | CASWSGQVIGEQYF
TRBJ2-5 | 16 | - | TRBV18 | - | TGTGCCAGCTCACCACCGGAGGGTGCGAGTCCAGAGACCCAGTACTTC | CASSPPEGASPETQYF
TRBJ2-2 | 13 | - | TRBV19 | - | TGTGCCAGTCGAGGGGGGGACACCGGGGAGCTGTTTTTT | CASRGGDTGELFF
TRBJ1-1 | 12 | - | TRBV28 | - | TGTGCCAGCAGTTTAAGGTTTCGAGAAGCTTTCTTT | CASSLRFREAFF
TRBJ2-1 | 13 | - | TRBV5-6 | - | TGTGCCAGCAGCTCGGGACACGCCAATGAGCAGTTCTTC | CASSSGHANEQFF
TRBJ2-1 | 18 | - | TRBV27 | TRBD2 | TGTGCCAGCAGTCCGGGACTAGCGGGAGGGAGCTCCTACAATGAGCAGTTCTTC | CASSPGLAGGSSYNEQFF
TRBJ2-2 | 16 | - | TRBV4-3 | TRBD1 | TGCGCCAGCAGCCAGGGGACAGGAGGTAACACCGGGGAGCTGTTTTTT | CASSQGTGGNTGELFF
TRBJ2-5 | 14 | - | TRBV29-1 | - | TGCAGCGTTGAACAGGGAGAGACCCAAGAGACCCAGTACTTC | CSVEQGETQETQYF
TRBJ1-2 | 12 | few | TRBV7-9 | - | TGTGCCAGCAGCACAGGGATTTATGGCTACACCTTC | CASSTGIYGYTF
TRBJ2-7 | 15 | - | TRBV5-8 | TRBD1 | TGTGCCAGCAGCTTCGGACAGGGTTGGTCCTACGAGCAGTACTTC | CASSFGQGWSYEQYF
TRBJ2-5 | 16 | - | TRBV9 | - | TGTGCCAGCAGCGTAGGGGGGCTGCGCGCCCAAGAGACCCAGTACTTC | CASSVGGLRAQETQYF
TRBJ1-2 | 11 | - | TRBV19 | - | TGTGCCAGTCAAAGTGGGGGTGGCTACACCTTC | CASQSGGGYTF
TRBJ2-7 | 15 | - | TRBV4-1 | TRBD2 | TGCGCCAGCAGCCATGGGACTACCAAAGCCTACGAGCAGTACTTC | CASSHGTTKAYEQYF
TRBJ1-2 | 12 | - | TRBV6-5 | TRBD1 | TGTGCCAGCAGTTATACAGGGGAAGCCTACACCTTC | CASSYTGEAYTF
TRBJ2-3 | 13 | - | TRBV29-1 | TRBD1 | TGCAGCTGTTCAGGGGGTACCACAGATACGCAGTATTTT | CSCSGGTTDTQYF
TRBJ2-1 | 15 | - | TRBV10-2 | - | TGCGCCAGCAGTGAGTCGATTCGATTCGTCCATGAGCAGTTCTTC | CASSESIRFVHEQFF
TRBJ1-5 | 14 | few | TRBV5-5 | TRBD1 | TGTGCCAGCAGCAGGACAGGGGAGGCCCAGCCCCAGCATTTT | CASSRTGEAQPQHF